This T cell receptor (beta chain) was recovered during a study of PD-1 blockade in classical Hodgkin lymphoma. The CDR3 runs to 16 residues. From germline, CDR1 is SGHDT and CDR2 YYEEEE. V trimming: 0 bases; J trimming: 2 bases; junction bases outside the gene matches: 7. Time point in this sample: cycle 4 day 1 (C4D1), after 6 weeks of nivolumab. All the patients suffered relapse after autologous stem cell transplantation, and brentuximab vedotin exposure differed. Repertoires were generated with immunoSEQ multiplex PCR, while TCRdb's copy carries only in-frame clones and drops some. The table includes 15,000 to 20,000 clones, around 80% detected once.

This receptor was obtained from a human donor with classical Hodgkin lymphoma. Sequenced here: peripheral blood mononuclear cells (PBMCs), sampled before the fourth cycle of nivolumab. V and J are TRBV5-6 and TRBJ1-1; 7 bases match TRBD1. The CDR3: CASSLVDRQANTEAFF. CDR3 in DNA: TGTGCCAGCAGCTTGGTGGACAGGCAGGCAAACACTGAAGCTTTCTTT.